This TCR beta chain was identified in a study of blood T cell repertoires in COVID-19. At the level of the study: Nucleic acid was either cDNA or gDNA, and it came from T cells, B-cell-depleted T cells, or PBMCs.

This clone was observed a single time. The V end was cut by 0 bases, the J end by 4 bases, with 6 bases between. CDR1 LNHNV and CDR2 YYDKDF come from the germline V gene (reference sequence). CDR3 length: 14 amino acids. Method: immunoSEQ multiplex PCR; TCRdb's copy keeps in-frame clones and lacks some. The repertoire holds roughly 150,000 clones, with roughly 85% as singletons. The chain couples TRBV15 to TRBJ1-4; tentatively, D is TRBD1 (5 bases). Sequencing was carried out using PBMCs or T cells enriched from blood (not recorded which). The sequence was collected from a man aged 45 to 65 who had recovered from COVID-19. The DNA for the CDR3 is TGTGCCACCAGCAGAGAGACAGTTAATGAAAAACTGTTTTTT. Residues: CATSRETVNEKLFF.